The entry below gives a single T cell receptor (beta chain) sequence along with its context. This sample stems from a study of early stage breast cancer tumors. The wider study: Invasive lobular carcinomas made up four of 12 ER+/PR+/HER2- tumors.

The CDR3 is 14 amino acids. The V gene's germline CDR1 is SGHDN and CDR2 FVKESK. V was trimmed by 3 bases and J by 2 bases, leaving 7 bases between them. TCRdb's copy holds only in-frame clones and misses some; the assay was immunoSEQ multiplex PCR. The table records roughly 14,000 clones, 70% to 80% of them present only once. This chain uses TRBV14 with TRBJ2-2; D remains ambiguous. Source material: normal breast tissue next to the tumor. The sequence derives from a person aged 45 to 60 with breast cancer. CDR3 bases: TGTGCCAGCAGCCATGTGTATAACACCGGGGAGCTGTTTTTT. This translates into CASSHVYNTGELFF.